This TCR beta chain was found in a study of shared clonotypes between healthy human individuals (dated by TCRdb to the early 2020s). Background for the entire study: A couple of women and three men aged 18 to 49 years were included in the cohort. Per donor, three plates each were used for CD4 naive and CD4 memory, two for CD8 naive, and one for CD8 memory. The study deeply sequenced blood TCR repertoires of about five healthy adults to estimate repertoire size and the extent of clonotype sharing between individuals. To increase sequencing depth and limit assay-specific biases, TCR repertoire library preparation and sequencing were carried out by different laboratories using diverse techniques. Per donor, leukapheresis produced somewhere between about 0.9 and 9 billion PBMCs. Here is what the overall study found, with its caveats: Pairwise subsampling led to the expectation that sequencing depth would affect the degree of clonotype sharing among donors. The genetic and exposure-history diversity represented was limited by the small number of donors. Rarefaction of sorted-subset datasets indicated incomplete sequencing despite the large sequencing depth. Across a handful of donors, approximately 4.6% of naive CD4, roughly 3.5% of naive CD8, 2.3% of memory CD4, and approximately 0.4% of memory CD8 clonotypes were shared. Compared with non-shared clonotypes, clonotypes shared by all four sorted-subset donors had higher generation probabilities. Sampling was restricted to blood, and TCR repertoires in tissues likely differ from the TCR repertoires found in blood. Naive subsets generally had larger estimated clonotype richness than memory subsets did.

Using the deep immunoSEQ assay, multiplex PCR amplified TCR CDR3 regions from genomic DNA. For each cell subset, the extracted genomic DNA was distributed evenly across all wells of several immunoSEQ 96-well plates, and each plate served as one replicate. Each replicate PCR for sorted subsets received approximately 220 ng genomic DNA, equal to around 32,000 T cell genomes. Purified libraries were measured with a Qubit 3.0 fluorometer, size-checked on a Bioanalyzer 2100, and measured again with the KAPA Library Quantification kit. Every immunoSEQ 96-well plate was sequenced on a separate single-read 150-cycle Illumina NextSeq 550 flow cell. Under the source paper's analysis protocol: Because the immunoSEQ output included only junctional sequences and no quality scores, the filtering could not be the same as the filtering used for full-length reads. To assign V/J genes and CDR3, sequences were annotated using PyIR, a Python wrapper for IgBLAST v1.9, with IMGT germline references. Reads with weak V/J assignments (E-value above 1e-6), missing CDR3, stop codons, out-of-frame junctions, or ambiguous translated residues were removed. V3J clonotypes were defined as sequences sharing an identical inferred V gene, J gene, and CDR3 amino acid sequence. Percentage overlap between repertoires was computed as shared unique clonotypes divided by the size of the smaller repertoire. Richness of each repertoire was evaluated using RTK rarefaction, the Chao1 estimator, and Recon v2.1 estimates of unobserved clonotypes. For all TCRbeta clonotypes obtained by the gDNA method from a handful of donors, generation probabilities were computed with OLGA. TCRdb retrieved this table from immuneACCESS and kept in-frame rearrangements only. Not all clones are present; in checked studies, unresolved V genes account for under half, and no reason is known for the remainder. The V and J calls and clone size are taken from that table; D and trimming were inferred from the DNA. Here the sample has hundreds of thousands of clones; more than 95% occur a single time. About 0.057% of the sample comes from the top ten.

Healthy HIV-negative adults with no recently reported acute infections or vaccinations were included as donors. Every donor was a Caucasian adult residing in Nashville, Tennessee, USA. Magnetic negative selection was used to enrich CD4+ T cells, after which naive cells were positively selected on CD45RA and the negative fraction became the memory subset. Blood was collected by leukapheresis, and PBMCs were isolated by Ficoll-Histopaque density gradient centrifugation and then cryopreserved in liquid nitrogen vapor phase. Analytical flow cytometry was used to check the purity and quantity of each magnetically sorted T cell population. Genomic DNA was isolated from each sorted fraction and quantified by UV absorbance on a Nanodrop 2000c. About this clone itself: The antigen it binds to is not known. Base qualities are not recorded, but no much larger clone differs from it by a single base.

Specimen: naive CD4+ T cells sorted from blood. Read against the paper, the sample's cell subset or site label means: CD45RA+ positively selected. This clonotype was sampled from a woman under 40 in good health.

The DNA is TGTGCCAGCAGTTACACTACAGGGGTCGAGCAGTACTTC. This codes for CASSYTTGVEQYF. This receptor chain uses TRBV6-5 and TRBJ2-5; 7 bases in the junction line up with TRBD1. The J call may be faulty, since TRBJ2-7 better matches the DNA end. The CDR3 measures 13 amino acids from cysteine to phenylalanine. Only the CDR3 part of the read is kept: 39 bases, read in frame from the first base. From a lookup of the germline V gene, CDR1 and CDR2 are MNHEY and SVGAGI.